This T cell receptor beta chain is drawn from a study of shared clonotypes between healthy human individuals. About the research overall: The donors, a couple of women and a few men, were aged 18 to 49. CD4 naive and memory got three plates each, CD8 naive two, CD8 memory one. The study, taken as a whole, reports: On the whole, naive subsets had larger estimated richness than memory subsets had.

CDR1 and CDR2 (germline): ENHRY, SYGVKD. This CDR3 is built from 15 residues. Trimming at V came to 6 bases and at J to 5 bases, leaving 6 bases not matched to a gene. It was CD45RO-negative cells, positively selected for CCR7, that made up naive CD8 cells, with terminally differentiated effector memory CD45RA+ cells excluded. Original processing notes: Junction-only sequences produced by ImmunoSEQ had no quality scores, so filtering differed. Measured with immunoSEQ multiplex PCR; TCRdb has only the in-frame clones, and not every one. V, J and clone size are those of that table, while D and trimming were read from the DNA. The sample contains around 2,000,000 clones, about 93% of which appear only once. As concerns this clone: Antigen unknown.

Input material: naive CD8+ T cells from PBMCs. The TCR sequence derives from a man younger than 30 in good health. Some clones in this sample may be carry-over from other donors' samples. This sequence joins TRBV10-3 and TRBJ2-5, with 13 bases that match TRBD2. The CDR3 region is CAIRAGLAGFETQYF. CDR3 DNA: TGTGCCATCAGGGCGGGACTAGCGGGATTCGAGACCCAGTACTTC.